The source of this T cell receptor (beta chain) is a study of early T cells in non-severe SARS-CoV-2 infection. About the study: The chains were unpaired, and the sequenced material was bulk RNA from unsorted whole blood.

Germline V gene sequence: CDR1 SGHRS, CDR2 YFSETQ. V was pared by 4 bases and J by 5 bases, with 16 bases between. This CDR3 has 14 residues. This clonotype came up many times. MiXCR, applied by TCRdb to the 5' RACE reads, yields one record per CDR3 protein. The data contain under 70,000 distinct CDR3 sequences, roughly 13% of them singletons. The input for sequencing was whole blood, taken at baseline. This receptor was obtained from an adult who was a healthcare worker with PCR-confirmed SARS-CoV-2 infection or an uninfected control (not recorded which). The V gene is TRBV5-1, the J gene TRBJ2-7, with D unclear. In DNA form, the CDR3 reads TGCGCCAGCAGCCCCTTCGGTTCCGAGGACGAGCAGTACTTC. It yields the protein CASSPFGSEDEQYF.